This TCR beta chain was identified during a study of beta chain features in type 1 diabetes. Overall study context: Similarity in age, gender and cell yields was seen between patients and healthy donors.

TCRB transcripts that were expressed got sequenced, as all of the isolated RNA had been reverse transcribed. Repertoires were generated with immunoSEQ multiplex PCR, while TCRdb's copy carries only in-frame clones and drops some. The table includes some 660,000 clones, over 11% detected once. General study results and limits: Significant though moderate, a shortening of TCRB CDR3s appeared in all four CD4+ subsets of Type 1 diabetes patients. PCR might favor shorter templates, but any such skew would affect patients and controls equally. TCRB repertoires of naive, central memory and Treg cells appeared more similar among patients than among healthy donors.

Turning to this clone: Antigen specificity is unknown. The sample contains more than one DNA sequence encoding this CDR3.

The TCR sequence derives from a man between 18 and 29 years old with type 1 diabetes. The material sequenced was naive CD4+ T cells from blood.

The CDR3 DNA is TGTGCCAGCAGTTACTCTGGACAGGAAAAACTGTTTTTT. Translating it yields CASSYSGQEKLFF. The chain carries TRBV6-5 and TRBJ1-4; tentatively, D is TRBD1 (6 bases). CDR3 size: 13 residues. The germline gives CDR1 MNHEY, CDR2 SVGAGI. The germline V and J ends were trimmed by 0 bases and 8 bases, with 7 bases remaining between them.